The 16 T cell receptor beta chains below come from one sample, sequenced in a study of shared T cell receptors in the human thymus. Here immunoSEQ multiplex PCR was the method, and the copy in TCRdb shows in-frame clones only, minus some. The sample has about 730,000 clones; roughly 85% are singletons. A further study also used this sample, focusing on human thymus T cells.

Sequencing input: thymocytes. Source of these receptors: a girl under two years old with a congenital heart defect.

The chain couples TRBV7-9 to TRBJ2-7; 7 positions agree with TRBD1. From germline, CDR1 is SEHNR and CDR2 FQNEAQ (reference sequence). The CDR3 runs 15 residues. The J segment lost 3 bases and the V segment lost 3 bases, leaving 8 bases of the junction unmatched. The CDR3: CASSFTDRNLYEQYF. In nucleotides, the CDR3 is TGTGCCAGCAGCTTCACGGACAGGAACCTCTACGAGCAGTACTTC.

The chain is built from TRBV6-5 and TRBJ2-5; TRBD1 is a possible D gene (6 bases). The V gene lost 6 bases and the J gene lost 0 bases, with 14 bases spanning the gap. The CDR3 is 15 residues long. Germline V CDR1 and CDR2: MNHEY, SVGAGI. CDR3 region: CASSTIGDNQETQYF. As DNA, the CDR3 is TGTGCCAGCAGCACGATCGGGGACAACCAAGAGACCCAGTACTTC.

CDR3 sequence reads: CASRPPGDEDTEAFF. The CDR3 DNA follows: TGCGCCAGCAGGCCCCCAGGGGACGAGGACACTGAAGCTTTCTTT. V usage is TRBV5-1 and J usage is TRBJ1-1, with D perhaps matching TRBD1 (6 bases). CDR1 and CDR2 from the germline V gene are SGHRS and YFSETQ. CDR3 size: 15 residues. Between the trimmed V and J ends, which lost 5 bases and 3 bases, there was a span of 17 bases.

The chain is built from TRBV28 and TRBJ2-3, with 9 positions matching TRBD2. V lost 5 bases, J lost 5 bases, and 11 bases stayed unmatched. Germline CDR1 is MDHEN and CDR2 is SYDVKM. The CDR3 length is 16 residues. In DNA form, the CDR3 reads TGTGCCAGCAGTCCGAAGCGGGGGGCGATACTAGATACGCAGTATTTT. Translating gives CASSPKRGAILDTQYF.

This sequence joins TRBV13 and TRBJ1-2; D gene unclear. The germline gives CDR1 PRHDT, CDR2 FYEKMQ (reference sequence). V lost 9 bases and J lost 8, with 19 bases in between. The CDR3 runs to 13 residues. The CDR3 is CASIPCPRPGYTF. In DNA, the CDR3 is TGTGCCAGTATTCCGTGCCCGCGTCCGGGCTACACCTTC.

This clone appeared a few times. The V gene is TRBV6-1, the J gene TRBJ1-6, with TRBD1 matching 12 bases. Per the germline V gene, CDR1 is MNHNS and CDR2 is SASEGT. V gave up 2 bases and J gave up 2 bases; unmatched junction bases: 22. The CDR3 contains 24 residues. The CDR3 region is CASSEPRDRGRVRHHSPYNSPLHF. The CDR3 nucleotides read TGTGCCAGCAGTGAACCCCGGGACAGGGGGCGAGTACGGCACCATAGCCCCTATAATTCACCCCTCCACTTT.

Turning to this clone: Other DNA sequences in this sample translate to the same CDR3. The chain employs TRBV5-1 and TRBJ2-5; D is perhaps TRBD1 (6 bases). The V end lost 3 bases, the J end lost 4 bases, and 10 bases lay between the germline ends. Germline V gene lookup returns CDR1 SGHRS and CDR2 YFSETQ. This CDR3 comprises 13 residues. CDR3 bases: TGCGCCAGCAGCTCCAGGGGCGGAGAGACCCAGTACTTC. Its translation is CASSSRGGETQYF.

The chain has TRBV4-1 and TRBJ2-6; D is uncertain. Trimming left V 0 bases short and J 0 bases short, with 15 bases between. Germline CDR1 reads MGHRA; CDR2 reads YSYEKL. The CDR3 is 19 amino acids. CDR3 loop: CASSQDRAEARSGANVLTF. Here the CDR3 DNA reads TGCGCCAGCAGCCAAGACAGAGCCGAGGCCCGCTCTGGGGCCAACGTCCTGACTTTC.

The rearrangement links TRBV30 to TRBJ1-4, with D hard to call. Germline V gene sequence: CDR1 GTSNPN, CDR2 SVGIG (reference sequence). The CDR3 sequence is 15 residues long. V shed 3 bases and J shed 0 bases, with 11 bases lying between them. CDR3 region: CAWSSSPATNEKLFF. CDR3 in DNA: TGTGCCTGGAGCTCGTCCCCGGCAACTAATGAAAAACTGTTTTTT.

This chain connects TRBV11-2 to TRBJ2-5, with 7 positions matching TRBD1. This CDR3 contains 16 residues. Trimming at V came to 5 bases and at J to 2 bases, leaving 11 bases not matched to a gene. The germline V gene has CDR1 SGHAT and CDR2 FQNNGV. For the CDR3, the DNA is TGTGCCAGCAGCCCCCCCCCTAGACAGGGTCAAGAGACCCAGTACTTC. As protein: CASSPPPRQGQETQYF.

The chain couples TRBV27 to TRBJ2-3; D is unclear. With 3 bases removed from V and 6 bases from J, the gap between germline ends came to 10 bases. Germline assignment: CDR1 MNHEY and CDR2 SMNVEV (reference sequence). CDR3 size: 13 residues. CDR3 amino acids: CASSFNREDTQYF. CDR3 nucleotide sequence: TGTGCCAGCAGTTTCAACCGTGAGGATACGCAGTATTTT.

The chain uses TRBV5-6 and TRBJ1-5; D possibly corresponds to TRBD1 (6 bases). The V and J ends lost 4 bases and 1 base respectively, with 21 bases between them. The CDR3 runs 18 residues. Germline values: CDR1 SGHDT, CDR2 YYEEEE. CDR3 amino acids: CASSRGGQQGYSNQPQHF. DNA for the CDR3: TGTGCCAGCAGCCGCGGCGGTCAACAGGGATACAGCAATCAGCCCCAGCATTTT.

V usage is TRBV5-6 and J usage is TRBJ1-3, with no clear D. The V and J ends lost 1 base and 3 bases respectively, with 14 bases between them. There are 16 residues in the CDR3. Germline CDR1 SGHDT, CDR2 YYEEEE. The CDR3 reads CASSLNLQFGGNTIYF. The CDR3 nucleotides read TGTGCCAGCAGCTTGAATCTCCAGTTTGGTGGAAACACCATATATTTT.

V and J are TRBV28 and TRBJ1-2, with D tentatively TRBD1 (5 bases). V lost 8 bases, J lost 0 bases, and 22 bases lay in between. In germline, CDR1 is MDHEN, CDR2 SYDVKM. The CDR3 spans 17 residues. CDR3 coding DNA: TGTGCCAGCCGGTCCCTGTGCAGGGCCCCAACTAACTATGGCTACACCTTC. This sequence encodes CASRSLCRAPTNYGYTF.

The chain joins TRBV15 to TRBJ2-3; unclear D gene. V lost 5 bases, J lost 2 bases, and 20 bases lay in between. Germline V gene sequence: CDR1 LNHNV, CDR2 YYDKDF (reference sequence). The CDR3 runs 17 residues. In DNA, the CDR3 is TGTGCCACCAGCCGAAACCTAACTGGTGCCCTCACAGATACGCAGTATTTT. Translated, it gives CATSRNLTGALTDTQYF.

The chain joins TRBV4-3 to TRBJ2-5, with 7 bases aligning to TRBD2. CDR1 LGHNA and CDR2 YSLEER come from the germline V gene. Germline trimming cut 2 bases from V and 3 bases from J; bases unmatched to any gene: 9. This CDR3 has 16 residues. This CDR3 is CASSQPGTIIEETQYF. The DNA for the CDR3 is TGCGCCAGCAGCCAACCCGGGACTATTATCGAAGAGACCCAGTACTTC.